This TCR beta chain was captured in a study of draining lymph node invasion in breast cancer (dated by TCRdb to about 2020). A note on the overall study: Metastasis in lymph nodes was diagnosed using histology and cytokeratin immunohistochemistry and was confirmed with EpCAM/CD45 flow cytometry. In a separate targeted assay, bulk TCR-beta CDR3 sequencing compared sorted memory regulatory T cells and memory conventional CD4 T cells across breast cancer tissues. From every patient, the primary tumor plus matched non-invaded and tumor-invaded tumor-draining lymph nodes were collected, and both Treg and Tconv subsets were profiled. The separate targeted TCR sequencing included lymph nodes from five patients, and primary tumors were also sequenced for most of those five patients. Broader findings and caveats from the paper: Tracking the tumor top-100 clones was possible in just two patients. The data could not determine whether Treg conversion took place in a particular organ or whether converted Tregs recirculated between nodes and tumor. Shared TCRs between Treg and Tconv subsets were considered suggestive but not proof of common clonal origin. Per tissue, roughly 12-22% of Treg TCRs were found to be shared with Tconvs, and this sharing was interpreted as suggesting peripheral Treg induction. Some clones from the top 100 tumor clones were found in both invaded and non-invaded nodes, which suggests recirculation between the tumor and the draining nodes. In the targeted TCR-seq data, Tregs appeared to be more clonally expanded than Tconvs in all tissues, and lower diversity was found for both subsets in tumor than in lymph nodes.

Library prep was done by bulk RNA-seq. This sample was sequenced with an Illumina HiSeq 2500. In the paper's pipeline: For the separate targeted TCR-seq dataset, MiXCR version 2.1.5 with default parameters extracted and quantified CDR3 sequences from raw reads. In the separate targeted TCR-seq dataset, TCR-beta clones were defined by the combination of V gene, J gene and CDR3 sequence. For the separate targeted TCR-seq dataset, clones with fewer than three counts were filtered out, after which only the 90% most strongly expressed clones in each sample were kept. For each tissue in the separate targeted TCR-seq dataset, Treg-Tconv overlap was calculated by dividing the number of shared clones by the total number of Treg clones and multiplying by 100. TCRdb ran its own pipeline on the public reads, namely fastp trimming at Q25 and MiXCR clone calling, and kept in-frame beta chains. Each CDR3 protein gets just one entry, which takes the most common genes and DNA from the rows behind it. These V and J calls originate from TCRdb's pipeline instead of the authors' own analysis. The sample includes 1,100 or so distinct CDR3 sequences, with about 60% observed a single time. The top ten constitute under 11% of the sample.

This clonotype was detected a few times. It has no known antigen specificity. No per-base quality is available; no much larger clone lies one base away. According to the germline V gene, CDR1 reads SGHTS and CDR2 reads YDEGEE. V is pruned by 0 bases and J by 11 bases, leaving 4 bases of the junction without a gene match. Including the terminal cysteine and phenylalanine, the CDR3 comprises 13 residues. CDR3 DNA only is kept here, 39 bases in frame from base 1. CD4+ CD45RA- CD25high cells were sorted as memory regulatory T cells. Tumor-draining lymph nodes were classified as non-invaded or invaded according to the absence or presence of metastatic tumor cells. Before staining and sorting, T cells were pre-enriched using a Miltenyi Pan T Cell isolation kit. Immunohistochemistry for estrogen receptor, progesterone receptor, HER2 and Ki-67 was used to characterize the primary tumors. Within a few hours after surgery, fresh surgical tissue was processed by cutting the tissue into small fragments. The tissue fragments were enzymatically digested with Liberase TL plus DNase for more than 15 minutes and then passed through a 40-micrometer strainer. After DAPI live/dead staining, sorting was performed on a BD FACS Aria II with roughly 97-99% purity. Sorted cells were lysed in TCL buffer, and RNA was purified using a Norgen Single Cell RNA purification kit that included DNase treatment.

The chain couples TRBV5-8 to TRBJ1-1, with TRBD1 matching 10 junction bases. The sample comprised sorted memory Tregs from a lymph node. The cell subset or site label on this specimen signifies: CD45RA-negative sorted CD4+ T cells (memory Tconv or effector/memory Treg). The source is a female donor with luminal breast cancer. CDR3 loop: CASSLERQGAAFF. The nucleotide sequence is TGTGCCAGCAGCTTGGAAAGACAGGGGGCGGCTTTCTTT. Reference TRBV5-8 and TRBJ1-1 genes cover what lies past the CDR3, so the full variable domain is EAGVTQSPTHLIKTRGQQATLRCSPISGHTSVYWYQQALGLGLQFLLWYDEGEERNRGNFPPRFSGRQFPNYSSELNVNALELEDSALYLCASSLERQGAAFFGQGTRLTVV.